One and the same sample provided the 26 T cell receptor beta chains below, sequenced in a study of blood T cell repertoires in COVID-19. Sequenced by immunoSEQ multiplex PCR; TCRdb stores in-frame clones only, minus some. The top ten hold around a tenth of the sample, which has 90,000 to 110,000 clones, roughly 79% seen once. The specimen was peripheral blood. The receptor set was obtained from a woman in her seventies with acute or convalescent COVID-19.

The chain has TRBV7-2 and TRBJ1-2; perhaps TRBD1 as D (5 bases). Germline V lookup: CDR1 SGHTA, CDR2 FQGNSA. V was cut by 6 bases and J by 1 base, with 9 bases left in between. The CDR3 has 13 amino acids. The CDR3 here is CASRRDHNYGYTF. CDR3 sequence (DNA): TGTGCCAGCAGGCGGGACCATAACTATGGCTACACCTTC.

The V and J genes are TRBV5-1 and TRBJ2-7; tentatively, D is TRBD2 (5 bases). Germline CDR1 and CDR2: SGHRS and YFSETQ. CDR3 length equals 12 residues. V was clipped by 0 bases and J by 5 bases, with 6 bases between them. Here the CDR3 reads CASSLGGDEQYF. DNA for the CDR3: TGCGCCAGCAGCTTGGGGGGAGACGAGCAGTACTTC.

This clone was seen a few times. The rearrangement links TRBV6-5 to TRBJ2-7; 9 bases agree with TRBD1. Germline CDR1 is MNHEY and CDR2 is SVGAGI. The CDR3 consists of 14 residues. The ends lost 6 bases at V and 3 bases at J; junction bases unmatched: 6. CDR3 nucleotides: TGTGCCAGCAGCCAAAACAGGGGGCTCTACGAGCAGTACTTC. Translation gives CASSQNRGLYEQYF.

The chain has TRBV24-1 and TRBJ2-2; a weak D match, TRBD1 (6 bases). This CDR3 has 17 amino acids. Trimming left V 4 bases short and J 4 bases short, with 18 bases between. Germline V CDR1 and CDR2: KGHDR, SFDVKD. Written as DNA, the CDR3 is TGTGCCACCAGTGACCCGGGACACCCGACAAGCACCGGGGAGCTGTTTTTT. Its protein is CATSDPGHPTSTGELFF.

The chain combines TRBV28 with TRBJ1-2; the D gene is possibly TRBD1 (5 bases). V gave up 5 bases and J gave up 3 bases, with 7 bases separating them. The CDR3 totals 12 residues. Looked up from germline, CDR1 is MDHEN and CDR2 is SYDVKM. CDR3 sequence reads: CASSAGYYGYTF. The CDR3 nucleotides read TGTGCCAGCAGTGCAGGGTACTATGGCTACACCTTC.

The V call is TRBV19, the J call TRBJ1-5; TRBD1 is a possible D gene (6 bases). The CDR3 consists of 17 residues. Per the germline V gene, CDR1 is LNHDA and CDR2 is SQIVND (reference sequence). V lost 0 bases and J lost 0, with 12 bases in between. The CDR3 protein is CASSIDQGTLSNQPQHF. The CDR3 DNA reads as TGTGCCAGTAGTATAGATCAGGGGACACTTAGCAATCAGCCCCAGCATTTT.

This clone has just one count. The genes are TRBV9 and TRBJ2-1; tentative D call: TRBD2 (5 bases). CDR1 is SGDLS and CDR2 is YYNGEE in the germline V gene. V gave up 0 bases and J gave up 9 bases, with 19 bases separating them. CDR3 length equals 16 residues. The CDR3 loop reads CASSVVVSGPGGEQFF. CDR3 sequence (DNA): TGTGCCAGCAGCGTAGTCGTGAGCGGCCCCGGAGGTGAGCAGTTCTTC.

This clone was observed a single time. The chain joins TRBV3-1 (or the pseudogene TRBV3-2) to TRBJ1-1; D is undetermined. The V gene's germline CDR1 is LGHDT and CDR2 YNNKEL (reference sequence). CDR3 length: 14 amino acids. Between the trimmed V and J ends, which lost 2 bases and 5 bases, there was a span of 12 bases. The CDR3 loop reads CASSQFGRGTEAFF. CDR3 bases: TGTGCCAGCAGCCAATTCGGGAGAGGAACTGAAGCTTTCTTT.

The chain links TRBV12-3 or TRBV12-4 to TRBJ1-6; 7 nucleotides align to TRBD1. V lost 3 bases, J lost 7 bases, and 0 bases stayed unmatched. The CDR3 is made up of 13 amino acids. DNA for the CDR3: TGTGCCAGCAGTTTGGGACAGAATTCACCCCTCCACTTT. Its protein is CASSLGQNSPLHF.

The V and J genes are TRBV19 and TRBJ2-1; 13 bases map to TRBD2. The CDR3 has 16 residues. V lost 3 bases, J lost 7 bases, and 6 bases stayed unmatched. Germline V gene data show CDR1 as LNHDA and CDR2 as SQIVND (reference sequence). CDR3 DNA sequence: TGTGCCAGTAGTATCGCGACTAGCGGGAGGCTGAATGAGCAGTTCTTC. Its protein is CASSIATSGRLNEQFF.

This chain uses TRBV10-1 with TRBJ1-1; TRBD1 is a possible D gene (5 bases). From germline, CDR1 is WNHNN and CDR2 SYGVQD (reference sequence). The CDR3 loop spans 13 amino acids. V dropped 3 bases and J dropped 3 bases, with 8 bases sitting between them. The CDR3 is CASSDRGDTEAFF. The CDR3 DNA reads TGCGCCAGCAGTGACCGGGGGGACACTGAAGCTTTCTTT.

This chain joins TRBV6-4 and TRBJ2-3; maybe TRBD1 (6 bases). The CDR3 has 15 residues. V shed 5 bases and J shed 2 bases, with 14 bases lying between them. Germline assignment: CDR1 MRHNA and CDR2 SNTAGT. CDR3 sequence reads: CASSMTGGITDTQYF. In nucleotides, the CDR3 is TGTGCCAGCAGTATGACAGGAGGAATCACAGATACGCAGTATTTT.

The chain is built from TRBV7-2 and TRBJ1-1, with D possibly matching TRBD1 (5 bases). V shed 5 bases and J shed 10 bases, with 14 bases lying between them. Germline V gene lookup returns CDR1 SGHTA and CDR2 FQGNSA. This CDR3 spans 12 amino acids. CDR3: CASSTGGAGAFF. The CDR3 region has the DNA TGTGCCAGCAGCACTGGAGGGGCCGGAGCTTTCTTT.

The chain employs TRBV4-1 and TRBJ2-1, with 9 bases identical to TRBD1. V lost 3 bases to trimming and J lost 5 bases; unmatched junction nucleotides: 8. From germline, CDR1 is MGHRA and CDR2 YSYEKL. The CDR3 has 16 amino acids. CDR3 sequence: CASSHWGQGRNNEQFF. Here the CDR3 DNA reads TGCGCCAGCAGCCACTGGGGACAGGGTCGTAACAATGAGCAGTTCTTC.

The V call is TRBV2, the J call TRBJ2-7; perhaps TRBD2 as D (6 bases). Per the germline V gene, CDR1 is SNHLY and CDR2 is FYNNEI. The CDR3 has 13 residues. V gave up 6 bases and J gave up 3 bases, with 12 bases separating them. This CDR3 is CASRDSGLYEQYF. For the CDR3, the DNA is TGTGCCAGCAGGGATAGCGGACTCTACGAGCAGTACTTC.

This rearrangement joins TRBV19 to TRBJ2-3; 7 bases map to TRBD1. Trimming at V came to 4 bases and at J to 3 bases, leaving 7 bases not matched to a gene. The germline V gene encodes CDR1 LNHDA and CDR2 SQIVND (reference sequence). This CDR3 region has 15 residues. CDR3 DNA sequence: TGTGCCAGTAGTAAGAGGGGGCAGTGGACAGATACGCAGTATTTT. Translation: CASSKRGQWTDTQYF.

CDR3 residues: CASSSPTSGGTDTQYF. DNA for the CDR3: TGTGCCAGCAGTTCCCCCACTAGCGGGGGCACAGATACGCAGTATTTT. The genes are TRBV28 and TRBJ2-3; the match to TRBD2 covers 10 bases. This CDR3 has 16 amino acids. CDR1 and CDR2 (germline): MDHEN, SYDVKM. V was pared by 4 bases and J by 1 base, with 5 bases of the junction left unmatched. The variable domain in full, completed from reference TRBV28 and TRBJ2-3, reads DVKVTQSSRYLVKRTGEKVFLECVQDMDHENMFWYRQDPGLGLRLIYFSYDVKMKEKGDIPEGYSVSREKKERFSLILESASTNQTSMYLCASSSPTSGGTDTQYFGPGTRLTVL.

The chain carries TRBV7-9 and TRBJ2-5; D is perhaps TRBD2 (6 bases). This CDR3 contains 14 residues. V was clipped by 4 bases and J by 2 bases, with 11 bases between them. In germline, CDR1 is SEHNR, CDR2 FQNEAQ (reference sequence). The CDR3 nucleotides are TGTGCCAGCAGCTCTGGGACTCGTCAAGAGACCCAGTACTTC. Translation: CASSSGTRQETQYF.

The chain carries TRBV7-2 and TRBJ2-7; TRBD2 matches 10 bases. Trimming took 2 bases from V and 1 from J; bases not matched to a gene: 8. The CDR3 extends over 17 amino acids. The V gene's germline CDR1 is SGHTA and CDR2 FQGNSA. CDR3 amino acids: CASSLTALAGVSYEQYF. The CDR3 region has the DNA TGTGCCAGCAGCTTAACTGCTCTAGCGGGGGTGTCCTACGAGCAGTACTTC.

The rearrangement links TRBV11-2 to TRBJ2-1; TRBD2 aligns across 7 bases. This CDR3 has 13 residues. Germline V lookup: CDR1 SGHAT, CDR2 FQNNGV. Germline trimming cut 9 bases from V and 3 bases from J; bases unmatched to any gene: 5. The CDR3 coding sequence is TGTGCCAGTCGGGGCGGGGGCTACAATGAGCAGTTCTTC. It encodes CASRGGGYNEQFF.

The rearrangement links TRBV18 to TRBJ1-6; unclear D gene. Germline lookup yields CDR1 KGHSH and CDR2 LQKENI. CDR3 length equals 14 residues. The V end lost 5 bases, the J end lost 3 bases, and 8 bases lay between the germline ends. Written as DNA, the CDR3 is TGTGCCAGCTCAGCCTACAGCTATAATTCACCCCTCCACTTT. Translated, it gives CASSAYSYNSPLHF. The full variable domain, in which reference TRBV18 and TRBJ1-6 provide the parts outside the CDR3, is NAGVMQNPRHLVRRRGQEARLRCSPMKGHSHVYWYRQLPEEGLKFMVYLQKENIIDESGMPKERFSAEFPKEGPSILRIQQVVRGDSAAYFCASSAYSYNSPLHFGNGTRLTVT.

The J gene is TRBJ1-1, the V gene TRBV18; 11 positions match TRBD1. CDR1 KGHSH and CDR2 LQKENI come from the germline V gene. The CDR3 is made up of 15 amino acids. With 3 bases clipped from V and 4 bases from J, the junction kept 4 bases outside the gene matches. The CDR3 region is CASSPGQGVTTEAFF. The CDR3 DNA follows: TGTGCCAGCTCACCGGGACAGGGGGTGACCACTGAAGCTTTCTTT.

The rearrangement joins TRBV7-9 to TRBJ2-1; the match to TRBD2 covers 10 bases. Germline CDR1 reads SEHNR; CDR2 reads FQNEAQ (reference sequence). CDR3 length: 16 residues. The junction had 5 bases not matched to a gene; V was cut back by 1 base and J by 5 bases. The CDR3 spells CASSLVGLAGDNEQFF. CDR3 nucleotides: TGTGCCAGCAGCTTAGTAGGGCTAGCGGGAGACAATGAGCAGTTCTTC.

The J gene is TRBJ2-2, the V gene TRBV18, with 7 bases aligning to TRBD2. The V segment lost 3 bases and the J segment 6 bases; nucleotides outside the gene matches: 1. The germline V gene has CDR1 KGHSH and CDR2 LQKENI. There are 13 residues in the CDR3. The CDR3 loop is CASSPSGPGELFF. The CDR3 region has the DNA TGTGCCAGCTCACCTAGCGGGCCCGGGGAGCTGTTTTTT.

This sequence joins TRBV9 and TRBJ2-1; D perhaps matches TRBD1 (6 bases). The CDR3 consists of 14 residues. The germline V gene has CDR1 SGDLS and CDR2 YYNGEE. Trimming removed 4 bases at V and 6 bases at J, with 14 bases between. Written as DNA, the CDR3 is TGTGCCAGCAGCTTGGACAGCGTACCCAATGAGCAGTTCTTC. Its protein product is CASSLDSVPNEQFF.

J is TRBJ2-7 and V is TRBV28, with a tentative D call TRBD2 (7 bases). CDR1 MDHEN and CDR2 SYDVKM come from the germline V gene. This CDR3 has 14 amino acids. Trimming shortened V by 1 base and J by 3 bases, and 10 bases separated the two germline ends. This chain's CDR3 is CASSLSGGFYEQYF. The DNA of the CDR3 is TGTGCCAGCAGTTTATCGGGGGGCTTCTACGAGCAGTACTTC.